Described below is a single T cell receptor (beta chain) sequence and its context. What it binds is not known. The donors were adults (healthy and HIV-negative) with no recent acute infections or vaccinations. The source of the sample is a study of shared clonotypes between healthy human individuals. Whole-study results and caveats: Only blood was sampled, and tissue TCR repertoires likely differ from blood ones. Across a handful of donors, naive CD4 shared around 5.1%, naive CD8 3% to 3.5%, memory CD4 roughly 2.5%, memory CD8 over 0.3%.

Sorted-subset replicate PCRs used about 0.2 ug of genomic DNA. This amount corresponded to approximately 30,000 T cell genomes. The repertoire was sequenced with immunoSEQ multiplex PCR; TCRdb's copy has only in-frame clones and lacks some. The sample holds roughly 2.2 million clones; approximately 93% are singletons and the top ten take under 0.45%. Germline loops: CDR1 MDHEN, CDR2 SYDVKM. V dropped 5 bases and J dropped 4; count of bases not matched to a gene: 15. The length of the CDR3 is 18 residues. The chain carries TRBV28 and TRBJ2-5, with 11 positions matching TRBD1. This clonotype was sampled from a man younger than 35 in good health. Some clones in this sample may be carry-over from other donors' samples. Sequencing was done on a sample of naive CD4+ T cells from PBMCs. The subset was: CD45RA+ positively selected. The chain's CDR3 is CASSPGWGTGGSGETQYF. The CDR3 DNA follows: TGTGCCAGCAGTCCTGGGTGGGGGACAGGGGGGTCGGGAGAGACCCAGTACTTC.